This is a list of T cell receptor beta chains from one sample in a study of blood T cell repertoires in COVID-19. Here immunoSEQ multiplex PCR was the method, and the copy in TCRdb shows in-frame clones only, minus some. The table lists hundreds of thousands of clones, 88% of them singletons. Source material: PBMCs or T cells enriched from blood (not recorded which). These receptors came from a woman aged 25-40 years who had recovered from COVID-19. The CDR3 runs from the conserved cysteine through the conserved F or W. Each record gives: D gene, clone size, V gene, J gene, CDR3 DNA, CDR3 protein. The D gene is left open where the match is weak. Clone size is given for some rows only: seen once, a few or many times, or a class if the clone is expanded.

TRBD1	.	TRBV13	TRBJ1-4	TGTGCCAGCAGCTTCACGGGACAGGGTAATGAAAAACTGTTTTTT	CASSFTGQGNEKLFF
.	.	TRBV21-1	TRBJ1-5	TGTGCCAGCAGAAAAACAGGGGGCGAGGGGAGTCAGCCCCAGCATTTT	CASRKTGGEGSQPQHF
.	.	TRBV19	TRBJ1-1	TGTGCCAGTAGTATCAACGAGGTATCTGGCCTGGAAGCTTTCTTT	CASSINEVSGLEAFF
.	.	TRBV19	TRBJ1-2	TGTGCCAGTAGTATCCGACACCGAACTAACTATGGCTACACCTTC	CASSIRHRTNYGYTF
.	.	TRBV5-1	TRBJ1-2	TGCGCCAGCAGGACAGACTCCTATGGCTACACCTTC	CASRTDSYGYTF
.	.	TRBV7-9	TRBJ2-1	TGTGCCAGCAGCTTAGGGGGGCAGGGTACGGGCCGGGGCAATGAGCAGTTCTTC	CASSLGGQGTGRGNEQFF
.	.	TRBV5-1	TRBJ1-5	TGCGCCAGCAGCTTGGAATCGGGCAATCAGCCCCAGCATTTT	CASSLESGNQPQHF
.	.	TRBV28	TRBJ2-5	TGTGCCAGCAGTTTGGGAGAAGAGACCCAGTACTTC	CASSLGEETQYF
.	.	TRBV10-3	TRBJ1-1	TGTGCCATCAGCATACGAGGGGGCACTGAAGCTTTCTTT	CAISIRGGTEAFF
TRBD1	.	TRBV28	TRBJ1-5	TGTGCCAGCAGACGCGGACAGGCGCTTAGCAATCAGCCCCAGCATTTT	CASRRGQALSNQPQHF
.	.	TRBV5-1	TRBJ1-4	TGCGCCAGCAGCCCTGGGAGAGGAAATGAAAAACTGTTTTTT	CASSPGRGNEKLFF
TRBD1	.	TRBV20-1	TRBJ1-1	TGCAGTGCTGGGGACAGGGTGGGAGCTTTCTTT	CSAGDRVGAFF
.	.	TRBV5-5	TRBJ1-6	TGTGCCAGCAGCTTCGGTACAGGACAGAGCTCCTATAATTCACCCCTCCACTTT	CASSFGTGQSSYNSPLHF
.	.	TRBV7-3	TRBJ1-6	TGTGCCAGCAGCTTGGGCGGAGGCCGGAGCTCCTATAATTCACCCCTCCACTTT	CASSLGGGRSSYNSPLHF
.	.	TRBV11-3	TRBJ2-1	TGTGCCAGCAGCCCCGTAAATGAGCAGTTCTTC	CASSPVNEQFF
.	few	TRBV5-1	TRBJ1-1	TGCGCCAGCAGCTTGGACAGGGTGAACACTGAAGCTTTCTTT	CASSLDRVNTEAFF
TRBD2	.	TRBV2	TRBJ2-1	TGTGCAAGGGTACGGACTAGCGGAAAATCCTACAATGAGCAGTTCTTC	CARVRTSGKSYNEQFF
TRBD1	.	TRBV4-1	TRBJ2-7	TGCGCCAGCAGCCAAGAAGGGACAGGTTCAACGTACGAGCAGTACTTC	CASSQEGTGSTYEQYF
TRBD1	.	TRBV5-1	TRBJ1-1	TGCGCCAGCAGCATCGGGACAGCGAACACTGAAGCTTTCTTT	CASSIGTANTEAFF
.	.	TRBV6-4	TRBJ1-3	TGTGCCAGCAGTGGTGGGGGGGAAGGAAACACCATATATTTT	CASSGGGEGNTIYF
.	.	TRBV19	TRBJ2-7	TGTGCCAGTAGTAGCCGGTCCTACGAGCAGTACTTC	CASSSRSYEQYF
TRBD1	.	TRBV18	TRBJ2-2	TGTGCCAGCTCACCAAATTTGGACAGGGGACCCGGGGAGCTGTTTTTT	CASSPNLDRGPGELFF
TRBD1	few	TRBV27	TRBJ1-2	TGTGCCAGCAGTTTCGCGACAGGGTTTGGCTACACCTTC	CASSFATGFGYTF
TRBD2	once	TRBV3-1/TRBV3-2	TRBJ2-5	TGTGCCAGCAGATTGCTAGCGGACCAAGAGACCCAGTACTTC	CASRLLADQETQYF
.	few	TRBV29-1	TRBJ1-1	TGCAGCGTTACAGGGCCCGATGAAGCTTTCTTT	CSVTGPDEAFF
TRBD1	.	TRBV27	TRBJ2-3	TGTGCCAGCAGGCCACAGGGGGCGCTTTCAGATACGCAGTATTTT	CASRPQGALSDTQYF
.	.	TRBV21-1	TRBJ2-3	TGTGCCAGCAGCAATAAAATGGACAGGGGGAGTTCTTGCGATACGCAGTATTTT	CASSNKMDRGSSCDTQYF
.	.	TRBV4-1	TRBJ2-1	TGCGCCAGCAGCCAAGTCGATATGGGCATCTCCTACAATGAGCAGTTCTTC	CASSQVDMGISYNEQFF
.	.	TRBV9	TRBJ1-3	TGTGCCAGCAGCGTAGGAGGCAGTCGAAACACCATATATTTT	CASSVGGSRNTIYF